Shown below are 23 T cell receptor beta chains from a single sample sequenced in a study of T cell responses to AZD1222 COVID-19 vaccine. This table comes from immunoSEQ multiplex PCR, and its TCRdb copy is limited to in-frame clones, with some not included. The repertoire consists of about 110,000 clones, with less than 90% occurring once and the leading ten covering approximately 10%. Sequences were derived from peripheral blood, sampled on day 0 of AZD1222 vaccination. The receptor source for this set is an adult in good health.

The table lists this clone with a few counts. The chain uses TRBV5-6 and TRBJ2-5, with TRBD1 identical over 7 bases. Trimming at V came to 0 bases and at J to 14 bases, leaving 7 bases not matched to a gene. This CDR3 has 12 amino acids. Germline V gives CDR1 SGHDT, CDR2 YYEEEE. The DNA for the CDR3 is TGTGCCAGCAGCTTGGACAGGGGACAGTTATACTTC. It specifies CASSLDRGQLYF.

This clone was counted once. The chain carries TRBV11-2 and TRBJ2-1; either TRBD1 or TRBD2 may fit D (6 bases each). The CDR3 loop spans 17 amino acids. Trimming took 3 bases from V and 3 from J, leaving 18 bases between them. Germline loops: CDR1 SGHAT, CDR2 FQNNGV. DNA of the CDR3: TGTGCCAGCAGCTTTTTTCGGGGGCCGATGTTCTACAATGAGCAGTTCTTC. This gives the protein CASSFFRGPMFYNEQFF.

V and J are TRBV6-5 and TRBJ1-2; D is possibly TRBD1 (6 bases). The CDR3 contains 13 residues. Per germline, CDR1 MNHEY and CDR2 SVGAGI. Trimming removed 2 bases at V and 7 bases at J, with 11 bases between. The CDR3 bases are TGTGCCAGCAGTTACGAGGGGGGAGCTGGCTACACCTTC. It translates to CASSYEGGAGYTF.

This chain connects TRBV7-9 to TRBJ2-7; D call uncertain. CDR3 length: 13 amino acids. Germline CDR1 and CDR2: SEHNR and FQNEAQ (reference sequence). V lost 3 bases and J 2 bases, leaving 8 bases between the germline ends. For the CDR3, the DNA is TGTGCCAGCAGCTTTGAACAGCCCTACGAGCAGTACTTC. Amino acid sequence: CASSFEQPYEQYF.

J is TRBJ2-7 and V is TRBV12-3 or TRBV12-4; D unresolved. CDR3 length equals 13 residues. V lost 3 bases and J lost 2, with 8 bases in between. The CDR3 spells CASSFMGTYEQYF. The CDR3 DNA reads as TGTGCCAGCAGTTTTATGGGGACCTACGAGCAGTACTTC.

This clone was found a few times. V usage is TRBV18 and J usage is TRBJ1-2; D uncertain. Per germline, CDR1 KGHSH and CDR2 LQKENI. V gave up 8 bases and J gave up 8 bases, with 15 bases separating them. This CDR3 has 12 residues. In nucleotides, the CDR3 is TGTGCCAGCGACGGACCGGATGGAGGCTACACCTTC. The encoded protein is CASDGPDGGYTF.

This sequence joins TRBV7-2 and TRBJ2-7; 7 bases agree with TRBD2. This CDR3 comprises 16 residues. J was trimmed by 0 bases and V by 5 bases; bases with no gene match: 10. The germline CDR1 and CDR2 sequences are SGHTA and FQGNSA. The CDR3 protein is CASSTKTSRNSYEQYF. CDR3 nucleotides: TGTGCCAGCAGCACCAAGACTAGCAGGAACTCCTACGAGCAGTACTTC.

The chain employs TRBV7-8 and TRBJ2-7; D is perhaps TRBD1 (5 bases). V was cut by 0 bases and J by 7 bases, with 10 bases left in between. Germline lookup yields CDR1 SGHVS and CDR2 FQNEAQ. The CDR3 contains 13 residues. The CDR3 spells CASSLAIKGEQYF. DNA for the CDR3: TGTGCCAGCAGCTTAGCCATTAAGGGGGAGCAGTACTTC.

As regards this clone: Relative to the germline gene, one junction end is altered; a read error may explain this. The chain combines TRBV23-1 with TRBJ2-3; the match to TRBD2 covers 9 bases. TRBV23-1 counts as an open reading frame of uncertain function. The CDR3 covers 15 residues. CDR3 DNA sequence: TGCGCCAGCAGTCAATTTGGGACTAGCACGGATACGCAGTATTTT. This gives the protein CASSQFGTSTDTQYF.

The chain links TRBV7-2 to TRBJ1-2, with D perhaps TRBD1 (5 bases). CDR3 length: 12 amino acids. The ends were cut back, 3 bases at V and 6 bases at J, with 8 bases in the middle. CDR1 is SGHTA and CDR2 is FQGNSA in the germline V gene. CDR3 protein: CASSFRGNGYTF. The CDR3, as DNA: TGTGCCAGCAGCTTTAGGGGTAATGGCTACACCTTC.

The rearrangement links TRBV9 to TRBJ2-3; no reliable D call. The V gene lost 0 bases and the J gene lost 1 base, with 9 bases spanning the gap. The CDR3 totals 15 residues. The germline gives CDR1 SGDLS, CDR2 YYNGEE. CDR3 sequence: CASSVEGLGTDTQYF. For the CDR3, the DNA is TGTGCCAGCAGCGTAGAAGGCTTGGGCACAGATACGCAGTATTTT.

V is TRBV4-3 and J is TRBJ2-7; 8 bases are shared with TRBD2. The junction had 8 bases not matched to a gene; V was cut back by 1 base and J by 6 bases. The CDR3 runs 15 residues. CDR1 is LGHNA and CDR2 is YSLEER in the germline V gene. This CDR3 is CASSQGFGGVSEQYF. The CDR3 DNA reads TGCGCCAGCAGCCAAGGTTTCGGGGGGGTGAGCGAGCAGTACTTC.

This clone was seen only once. The chain combines TRBV12-3 or TRBV12-4 with TRBJ2-1; no reliable D call. The CDR3 extends over 12 amino acids. V lost 2 bases and J 6 bases, leaving 5 bases between the germline ends. CDR3 loop: CASSLRVNEQFF. The CDR3 DNA follows: TGTGCCAGCAGTTTACGGGTCAATGAGCAGTTCTTC.

This chain joins TRBV6-1 and TRBJ1-6; tentatively, D is TRBD1 (5 bases). CDR1 is MNHNS, CDR2 SASEGT, per germline. CDR3 size: 15 residues. The V gene lost 1 base and the J gene lost 7 bases, with 11 bases spanning the gap. This chain's CDR3 is CASSEGGRANSPLHF. In nucleotides, the CDR3 is TGTGCCAGCAGTGAAGGAGGCAGGGCCAATTCACCCCTCCACTTT.

The rearrangement joins TRBV21-1 to TRBJ2-3; TRBD2, the table's D call, was not compared with the DNA. TRBV21-1 is flagged as a pseudogene. The CDR3 totals 15 residues. The CDR3 sequence is CADHGRGYSTDTQYF. Written as DNA, the CDR3 is TGTGCCGACCACGGGAGGGGTTATAGCACAGATACGCAGTATTTT.

V usage is TRBV9 and J usage is TRBJ1-2; D uncertain. CDR3 size: 14 residues. The V and J ends lost 0 bases and 6 bases respectively, with 12 bases between them. The V gene's germline CDR1 is SGDLS and CDR2 YYNGEE. The CDR3 reads CASSVGGLSDGYTF. The CDR3 bases are TGTGCCAGCAGCGTAGGTGGACTATCTGATGGCTACACCTTC.

Only one count was recorded for this clone. The chain uses TRBV18 and TRBJ2-3; 7 bases are shared with TRBD1. CDR3 length: 19 amino acids. In germline, CDR1 is KGHSH, CDR2 LQKENI. The V and J ends lost 4 bases and 2 bases, in that order; junction bases with no gene match: 18. The DNA of the CDR3 is TGTGCCAGCTCACAGAACGAGCTCACAGAGGGACAGTCCACAGATACGCAGTATTTT. It is translated as CASSQNELTEGQSTDTQYF.

This clone was recorded once. This chain connects TRBV5-6 to TRBJ1-1; no clear D gene. Trimming pared 1 base from V and 1 base from J, leaving 8 bases between. CDR1 is SGHDT, CDR2 YYEEEE, per germline. The CDR3 spans 14 residues. CDR3 residues: CASSLMASNTEAFF. DNA for the CDR3: TGTGCCAGCAGCTTGATGGCCTCGAACACTGAAGCTTTCTTT. The whole variable domain, filled in from reference TRBV5-6 and TRBJ1-1, reads DAGVTQSPTHLIKTRGQQVTLRCSPKSGHDTVSWYQQALGQGPQFIFQYYEEEERQRGNFPDRFSGHQFPNYSSELNVNALLLGDSALYLCASSLMASNTEAFFGQGTRLTVV.

The chain couples TRBV11-3 to TRBJ2-7; 7 bases fit TRBD2. The V gene end was trimmed by 3 bases and the J gene end by 4 bases; junction bases not matched to a gene: 3. Germline assignment: CDR1 SGHNT and CDR2 YENEEA. This CDR3 is 13 amino acids long. The CDR3 bases are TGTGCCAGCAGCTTGCCGGGAGGTTACGAGCAGTACTTC. Translation: CASSLPGGYEQYF.

The chain couples TRBV9 to TRBJ2-7; 9 positions match TRBD2. V gave up 0 bases and J gave up 2 bases; unmatched junction bases: 6. The germline CDR1 and CDR2 sequences are SGDLS and YYNGEE. The CDR3 runs 16 residues. The CDR3 loop is CASSVGSGGTTYEQYF. The CDR3 DNA reads TGTGCCAGCAGCGTAGGAAGCGGGGGGACCACCTACGAGCAGTACTTC.

The CDR3: CASSADRPGGPQHF. CDR3 bases: TGTGCCAGCAGCGCTGACAGGCCAGGGGGGCCCCAGCATTTT. The chain is built from TRBV5-5 and TRBJ1-5; 7 positions agree with TRBD1. Germline lookup yields CDR1 SGHKS and CDR2 YYEKEE (reference sequence). J gave up 9 bases and V 4 bases, and 10 bases lay outside the gene matches. CDR3 size: 14 residues.

The chain employs TRBV6-4 and TRBJ2-2; either TRBD1 or TRBD2 may fit D (5 bases each). Deletions cut 5 bases from V and 6 bases from J, with 13 bases between. This CDR3 spans 14 amino acids. Per germline, CDR1 MRHNA and CDR2 SNTAGT. CDR3: CASSRGAGAGELFF. The CDR3 DNA sequence: TGTGCCAGCAGTCGAGGGGCCGGAGCCGGGGAGCTGTTTTTT.

The CDR3 loop is CASTTVAYEQYF. CDR3 DNA sequence: TGTGCCTCGACGACCGTCGCCTACGAGCAGTACTTC. The chain uses TRBV30 and TRBJ2-7; D remains unclear. The V end was cut by 7 bases, the J end by 2 bases, with 12 bases between. The CDR3 has 12 amino acids. Germline CDR1 reads GTSNPN; CDR2 reads SVGIG (reference sequence).